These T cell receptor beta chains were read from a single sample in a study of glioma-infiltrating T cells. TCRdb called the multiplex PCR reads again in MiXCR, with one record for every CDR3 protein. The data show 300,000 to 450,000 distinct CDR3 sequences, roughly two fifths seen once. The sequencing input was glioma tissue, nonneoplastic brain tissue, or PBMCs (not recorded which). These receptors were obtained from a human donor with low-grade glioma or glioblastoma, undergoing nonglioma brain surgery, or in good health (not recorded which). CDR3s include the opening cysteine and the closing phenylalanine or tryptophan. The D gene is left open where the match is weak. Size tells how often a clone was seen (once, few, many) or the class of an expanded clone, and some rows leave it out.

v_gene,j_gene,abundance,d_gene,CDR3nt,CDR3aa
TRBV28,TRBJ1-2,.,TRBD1,TGTGCCATCAGCCGTAGACAGGGACATGGCTATGGCTACACCTTC,CAISRRQGHGYGYTF
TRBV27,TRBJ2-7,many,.,TGTGCCAGCAGTCTCAGCGGAAGCTCCTACGAGCAGTACTTC,CASSLSGSSYEQYF
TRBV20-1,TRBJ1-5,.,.,TGCAGTGCTAACGCAGGGAGTTACGGTCAGACCCAGCATTTT,CSANAGSYGQTQHF
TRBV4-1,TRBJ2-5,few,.,TGCGCCAGCAGCCTCTTGAGGGGCTTACAAGAGACCCAGTACTTC,CASSLLRGLQETQYF
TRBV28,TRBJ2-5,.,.,TGTGCCAGCAGTTTCTCGCTGGCCCAAGAGACCCAGTACTTC,CASSFSLAQETQYF
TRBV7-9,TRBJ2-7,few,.,TGTGCCAGCAGCCCCAGCGCAAGCTCCTACGAGCAGTACTTC,CASSPSASSYEQYF
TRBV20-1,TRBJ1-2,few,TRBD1,TGCAGTGCTCCCGGGACAGCCTATGGCTACACCTTC,CSAPGTAYGYTF
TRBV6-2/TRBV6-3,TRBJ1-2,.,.,TGTGCCAGCAGAACCGAGGACCCAGGAGACACCTTC,CASRTEDPGDTF
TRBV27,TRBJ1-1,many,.,TGTGCCAGCAGTCCCCGGGGGTCGAACACTGAAGCTTTCTTT,CASSPRGSNTEAFF
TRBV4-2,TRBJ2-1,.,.,TGTGCCAGCAGCCAAGACCACGGGAGCGGACGATACAATGAGCAGTTCTTC,CASSQDHGSGRYNEQFF
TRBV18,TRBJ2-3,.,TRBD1,TGTGCCAGCTCACCAGTAGGGGGCGCCGAAGATACGCAGTATTTT,CASSPVGGAEDTQYF
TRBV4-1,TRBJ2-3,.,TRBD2,TGCGCCAGCAGACCGGGACTAGCGGGAGGGCAATATACGCAGTATTTT,CASRPGLAGGQYTQYF
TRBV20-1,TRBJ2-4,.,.,TGCAGTGCTGCAGGGTATCTAGCCAAAAACATTCAGTACTTC,CSAAGYLAKNIQYF
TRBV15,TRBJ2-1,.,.,TGTGCCACCAGCCCCTCTGGGAGGGGGCGGATGAATGAGCAGTTCTTC,CATSPSGRGRMNEQFF
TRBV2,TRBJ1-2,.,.,TGTGCCAGCAGGATTTGGGGAGAGGGCACTATAGACTATGGCTACACCTTC,CASRIWGEGTIDYGYTF
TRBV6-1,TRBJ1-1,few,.,TGTGCCAGCAGTGAATCGGGCCGGAGCACTGAAGCTTTCTTT,CASSESGRSTEAFF
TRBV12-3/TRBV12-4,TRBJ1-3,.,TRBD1,TGTGCCAGCAGCCTCCCCGGGACAGGGGGAAACACCATATATTTT,CASSLPGTGGNTIYF
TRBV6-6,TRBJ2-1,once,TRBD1,TGTGCCAGCAGCCGCGCTCCGGGACAGGTCTCCGATGAGCAGTTCTTC,CASSRAPGQVSDEQFF
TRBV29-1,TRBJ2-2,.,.,TGCAGCGTTGAATTCCTCGGCAAGAACACCGGGGAGCTGTTTTTT,CSVEFLGKNTGELFF
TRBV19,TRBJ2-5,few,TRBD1,TGTGCCACCAAATCCGGGACAGGGAGCGAGACCCAGTACTTC,CATKSGTGSETQYF
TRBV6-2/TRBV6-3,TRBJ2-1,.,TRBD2,TGTGCCAGCAGTGCCCGAAGGGCGGGAGAGGGTAACAATGAGCAGTTCTTC,CASSARRAGEGNNEQFF
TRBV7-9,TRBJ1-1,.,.,TGTGCCAGCAGCTTAGCGCTTGGGGCCACAGCTTTCTTT,CASSLALGATAFF
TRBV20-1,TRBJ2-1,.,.,TGCAGTGCTAGAAGTAAGGGGGGGGACAATGAGCAGTTCTTC,CSARSKGGDNEQFF
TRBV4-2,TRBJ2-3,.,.,TGTGCCAGCGTGGACAGAGGCACAGATACGCAGTATTTT,CASVDRGTDTQYF
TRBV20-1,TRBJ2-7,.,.,TGCAGTGCCCGCAGGGACTACGAGCAGTACTTC,CSARRDYEQYF
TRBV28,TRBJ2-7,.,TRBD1,TGTGCCAGCAGGTACGGCAGGGGGCACGAGCAGTACTTC,CASRYGRGHEQYF
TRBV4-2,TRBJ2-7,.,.,TGTGCCAGCAGCCAAGTGGGGCAGACGCCTTTTGAGCAGTACTTC,CASSQVGQTPFEQYF
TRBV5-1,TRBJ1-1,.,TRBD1,TGCGCCAGCTGGGGGGACAGAGGGAACACTGAAGCTTTCTTT,CASWGDRGNTEAFF
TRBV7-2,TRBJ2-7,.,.,TGTGCCAGCAGCCCCGGAGGGAGGTGGGCCTCCTACGAGCAGTACTTC,CASSPGGRWASYEQYF
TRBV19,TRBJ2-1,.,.,TGTGCCAGTAGTATCAACCCGGGATCCAATGAGCAGTTCTTC,CASSINPGSNEQFF
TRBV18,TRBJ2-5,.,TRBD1,TGTGCCAGCTCAACGCGACAGGGAAGGATGGAGACCCAGTACTTC,CASSTRQGRMETQYF
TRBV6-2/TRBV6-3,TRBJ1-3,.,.,TGTGCCAGCAGTTACACGGGACTTGTCGGAAACACCATATATTTT,CASSYTGLVGNTIYF
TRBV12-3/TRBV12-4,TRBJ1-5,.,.,TGTGCCAGCAGTTTTAATAGGTATCGGCCCCAGCATTTT,CASSFNRYRPQHF
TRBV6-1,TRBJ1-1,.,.,TGTGCCAGCGCTCAGGACAGCGAGAACACTGAAGCTTTTTTT,CASAQDSENTEAFF
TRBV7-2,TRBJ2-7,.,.,TGTGCCAGCAGCTACCTAGTCTACGAGCAGTACTTC,CASSYLVYEQYF
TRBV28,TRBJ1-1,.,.,TGTGCCAGCAAAGGGGTGTTCGGTACTGAAGCTTTCTTT,CASKGVFGTEAFF
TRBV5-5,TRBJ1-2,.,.,TGTGCCAGCAGCCTTGGTAGCCCAGCCTATGGCTACACCTTC,CASSLGSPAYGYTF
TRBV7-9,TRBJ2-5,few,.,TGTGCCAGCAACGCGACCGTCACCGGGGGGACCCAGTACTTC,CASNATVTGGTQYF
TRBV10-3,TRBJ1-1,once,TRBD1,TGTGCCATCAGTGACAGGGGGCGCGGGGCTTTCTTT,CAISDRGRGAFF
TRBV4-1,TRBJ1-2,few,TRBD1,TGCGCCAGCAGCCAAGGCTCGGACAGGGGAGACTATGGCTACACCTTC,CASSQGSDRGDYGYTF
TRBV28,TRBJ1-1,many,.,TGTGCCAGCAGCTTCAGCGCTGAAGCTTTCTTT,CASSFSAEAFF
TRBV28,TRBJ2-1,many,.,TGTGCCAGCAGTTTCATTGGTCGGCGGAACAATGAGCAGTTCTTC,CASSFIGRRNNEQFF
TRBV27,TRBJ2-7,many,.,TGTGCCAGCAGTTTTGGGGTCTCCTACGAGCAGTACTTC,CASSFGVSYEQYF
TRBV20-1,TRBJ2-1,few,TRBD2,TGCAGTGCTAGAGATTTAAGCGGGAGGACCTACAATGAGCAGTTCTTC,CSARDLSGRTYNEQFF
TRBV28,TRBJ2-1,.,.,TGTGCCAGCATTAGGAGGGCCGCCGGGACTGGATCTTACAATGAGCAGTTCTTC,CASIRRAAGTGSYNEQFF
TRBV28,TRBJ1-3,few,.,TGTGCCAGCAGTTTGGCGTGGGGGGTAATTGGGGCTTATGGAAACACCATATATTTT,CASSLAWGVIGAYGNTIYF
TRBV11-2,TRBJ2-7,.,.,TGTGCCAGCAGCTTAGATTGGGGCATACACTACGAGCAGTACTTC,CASSLDWGIHYEQYF
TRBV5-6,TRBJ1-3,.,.,TGTGCCAGTAGCTTGCAAGGGCTCAGGTCTGGAAGCACCATATATTTT,CASSLQGLRSGSTIYF
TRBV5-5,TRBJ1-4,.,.,TGTGCCAGCACGGGGACCGCAACTAATGAAAAACTGTTTTTT,CASTGTATNEKLFF
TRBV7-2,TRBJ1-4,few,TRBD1,TGTGCCAGCAGCTATGGACAGGGGGGCGAAAAACTGTTTTTT,CASSYGQGGEKLFF
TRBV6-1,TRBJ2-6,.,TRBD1,TGTGCCAGCATTGGCACGGACAGGGGTGTAGCTGGGGCCAACGTCCTGACTTTC,CASIGTDRGVAGANVLTF
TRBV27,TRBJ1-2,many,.,TGTGCCAGCAGCACAGCTAACTATGGCTACACCTTC,CASSTANYGYTF
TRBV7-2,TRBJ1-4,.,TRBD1,TGTGCCAGCAGCTTGCGACAGGGGGGAGAGAAACTGTTTTTT,CASSLRQGGEKLFF
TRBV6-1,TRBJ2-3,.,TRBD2,TGTGCCAGCAGTGATGGAGTAGCGGGAGGAGCGAACACAGATACGCAGTATTTT,CASSDGVAGGANTDTQYF